The T cell receptor (beta chain) described here comes from a study of blood T cell repertoires in COVID-19. Turning to the study itself: Collection of acute and convalescent COVID-19 samples took place in the United States, Italy and Spain. T cells, B-cell-depleted T cells, or PBMCs provided the cDNA or gDNA that served as material.

Original processing notes: Amplification of reference gene primers provided the estimated nucleated cell counts. The table came from immunoSEQ multiplex PCR; TCRdb's copy has only in-frame clones and leaves some out. Clone size and V and J calls were adopted from that table, with D and trimming inferred from the DNA. The sample carries approximately 150,000 clones, about 85% recorded once. This clone was seen more than once but under ten times. The CDR3 totals 15 residues. Germline CDR1 SGHVS, CDR2 FQNEAQ. V shed 5 bases and J 2 bases; nucleotides not matched to a gene: 6. The TCR originated in a woman aged 60-70 years with active or convalescent COVID-19. The sequenced material came from peripheral blood. The genes are TRBV7-8 and TRBJ2-7; 10 bases map to TRBD1. The CDR3 reads CASSIWTGGAYEQYF. CDR3 bases: TGTGCCAGCAGCATTTGGACAGGGGGTGCCTACGAGCAGTACTTC. The full variable domain, completed using reference TRBV7-8 and TRBJ2-7, is GAGVSQSPRYKVAKRGQDVALRCDPISGHVSLFWYQQALGQGPEFLTYFQNEAQLDKSGLPSDRFFAERPEGSVSTLKIQRTQQEDSAVYLCASSIWTGGAYEQYFGPGTRLTVT.